A single sample gave rise to the 17 T cell receptor beta chains below, sequenced in a study of neoadjuvant anti-PD-1 for oral cavity cancer. Profiled with immunoSEQ multiplex PCR; TCRdb holds only in-frame clones, not every one. The data show around 81,000 clones, approximately 80% seen once. This material consisted of PBMCs, taken before nivolumab (anti-PD-1) treatment. The receptors originated from a person between 35 and 79 years old with oral cavity squamous cell carcinoma.

The genes are TRBV7-9 and TRBJ2-2, with D possibly being TRBD1 or TRBD2 (5 bases each). The CDR3 loop spans 14 amino acids. V lost 2 bases to trimming and J lost 3 bases, with 7 bases between them. Germline lookup yields CDR1 SEHNR and CDR2 FQNEAQ (reference sequence). The CDR3 region has the DNA TGTGCCAGCAGCTTAATGGGGGACACCGGGGAGCTGTTTTTT. It encodes CASSLMGDTGELFF.

The chain carries TRBV13 and TRBJ1-2; TRBD1 agrees at 7 bases. The CDR3 covers 15 residues. The junction had 9 bases not matched to a gene; V was cut back by 4 bases and J by 4 bases. Germline values: CDR1 PRHDT, CDR2 FYEKMQ (reference sequence). CDR3 coding DNA: TGTGCCAGCAGCTCAGGACGACAGGGCGGCTATGGCTACACCTTC. This encodes CASSSGRQGGYGYTF.

The V call is TRBV7-2, the J call TRBJ2-3, with 7 nucleotides matching TRBD2. The V gene end was trimmed by 3 bases and the J gene end by 2 bases; junction bases not matched to a gene: 11. The germline V gene has CDR1 SGHTA and CDR2 FQGNSA. There are 17 residues in the CDR3. CDR3: CASSFLGPGGNTDTQYF. CDR3 sequence (DNA): TGTGCCAGCAGCTTCCTGGGACCCGGGGGGAACACAGATACGCAGTATTTT.

The V gene is TRBV11-1, the J gene TRBJ1-2, with 8 bases identical to TRBD1. CDR1 and CDR2 (germline): SGHAT, FQDESV (reference sequence). This CDR3 spans 13 amino acids. With V trimmed by 5 bases and J by 6 bases, 5 bases remained unmatched. The CDR3 region has the DNA TGTGCCAGCAGCCTAGACAGGGGAAATGGCTACACCTTC. Protein: CASSLDRGNGYTF.

This chain links TRBV4-1 with TRBJ1-2; D is unclear. Germline V lookup: CDR1 MGHRA, CDR2 YSYEKL. This CDR3 spans 16 amino acids. V lost 1 base and J 4 bases, leaving 16 bases between the germline ends. The DNA for the CDR3 is TGCGCCAGCAGCCAAGGGCCCGCGGCGGACTTCTATGGCTACACCTTC. Protein: CASSQGPAADFYGYTF.

CDR3 protein: CASSLVGTATQYF. The CDR3 nucleotides are TGCGCCAGCAGCTTGGTGGGTACCGCGACCCAGTACTTC. The chain employs TRBV5-1 and TRBJ2-5, with D hard to call. This CDR3 spans 13 amino acids. In germline, CDR1 is SGHRS, CDR2 YFSETQ. Deletions cut 0 bases from V and 7 bases from J, with 10 bases between.

CDR3 sequence reads: CASSLEMNTGELFF. The CDR3 DNA is TGTGCCAGCAGCTTAGAAATGAACACCGGGGAGCTGTTTTTT. This sequence joins TRBV11-2 and TRBJ2-2, with D hard to call. The V end lost 0 bases, the J end lost 1 base, and 3 bases lay between the germline ends. CDR1 is SGHAT and CDR2 is FQNNGV in the germline V gene. This CDR3 spans 14 amino acids.

V and J are TRBV29-1 and TRBJ2-1, with TRBD1 matching 8 bases. CDR1 SQVTM and CDR2 ANQGSEA come from the germline V gene. This CDR3 is 13 amino acids long. J lost 5 bases, V lost 4 bases, and 4 bases had no gene match. CDR3 amino acids: CSVGDRLNNEQFF. The CDR3 region has the DNA TGCAGCGTTGGGGACAGGTTGAACAATGAGCAGTTCTTC.

V gene TRBV27 combines with J gene TRBJ2-5; no clear D. There are 13 residues in the CDR3. The V end lost 7 bases, the J end lost 4 bases, and 13 bases lay between the germline ends. Germline V gene sequence: CDR1 MNHEY, CDR2 SMNVEV (reference sequence). The chain's CDR3 is CASNARAGETQYF. The CDR3 DNA reads TGTGCCAGCAACGCTCGGGCAGGAGAGACCCAGTACTTC.

The chain has TRBV2 and TRBJ1-4, with D unresolved. Trimming took 6 bases from V and 4 from J, leaving 9 bases between them. Germline assignment: CDR1 SNHLY and CDR2 FYNNEI. CDR3 length: 13 residues. CDR3 DNA: TGTGCCAGCAGCGTTCAGAATAATGAAAAACTGTTTTTT. Translating it yields CASSVQNNEKLFF.

The V gene is TRBV4-2, the J gene TRBJ2-7; D is ambiguous. V was trimmed by 1 base and J by 0 bases, leaving 10 bases between them. Per the germline V gene, CDR1 is LGHNA and CDR2 is YNFKEQ. This CDR3 contains 15 residues. The DNA for the CDR3 is TGTGCCAGCAGCCAAGGGGCAGCGAGCTCCTACGAGCAGTACTTC. Encoded protein: CASSQGAASSYEQYF.

The rearrangement links TRBV6-5 to TRBJ2-1; weak D call: TRBD2 (6 bases). This CDR3 region has 15 residues. V was clipped by 5 bases and J by 7 bases, with 18 bases between them. The V gene's germline CDR1 is MNHEY and CDR2 SVGAGI. CDR3 coding DNA: TGTGCCAGCAGTCTCACGGATGCTCGGGGGAATGAGCAGTTCTTC. Translated: CASSLTDARGNEQFF.

The V gene is TRBV6-6, the J gene TRBJ2-3; D gene unclear. In germline, CDR1 is MNHNY, CDR2 SVGAGI (reference sequence). The CDR3 consists of 14 residues. V lost 3 bases to trimming and J lost 2 bases, with 9 bases between them. CDR3: CASSYRSNTDTQYF. The CDR3 DNA reads TGTGCCAGCAGTTATAGGTCTAACACAGATACGCAGTATTTT.

V and J are TRBV5-1 and TRBJ2-5; D gene ambiguous. Germline CDR1 reads SGHRS; CDR2 reads YFSETQ. V gave up 0 bases and J gave up 7 bases, with 10 bases separating them. The CDR3 contains 13 residues. The DNA for the CDR3 is TGCGCCAGCAGCTTGGCTCACGGCGGGACCCAGTACTTC. Residues: CASSLAHGGTQYF. The full variable domain, with the rest looked up from reference TRBV5-1 and TRBJ2-5, is KAGVTQTPRYLIKTRGQQVTLSCSPISGHRSVSWYQQTPGQGLQFLFEYFSETQRNKGNFPGRFSGRQFSNSRSEMNVSTLELGDSALYLCASSLAHGGTQYFGPGTRLLVL.

This clone has a handful of counts. V and J are TRBV5-1 and TRBJ2-2; TRBD1 might be the D (6 bases). Looked up from germline, CDR1 is SGHRS and CDR2 is YFSETQ. The CDR3 runs to 16 residues. V lost 0 bases and J lost 0, with 9 bases in between. The CDR3 region is CASSLEGHPNTGELFF. Written as DNA, the CDR3 is TGCGCCAGCAGCTTGGAGGGACACCCGAACACCGGGGAGCTGTTTTTT. The variable domain in full, with the rest retrieved from reference TRBV5-1 and TRBJ2-2, is KAGVTQTPRYLIKTRGQQVTLSCSPISGHRSVSWYQQTPGQGLQFLFEYFSETQRNKGNFPGRFSGRQFSNSRSEMNVSTLELGDSALYLCASSLEGHPNTGELFFGEGSRLTVL.

The table lists this clone with many counts. V usage is TRBV6-1 and J usage is TRBJ2-1; D possibly matches TRBD1 or TRBD2 (5 bases each). Trimming left V 6 bases short and J 7 bases short, with 13 bases between. Germline V CDR1 and CDR2: MNHNS, SASEGT. This CDR3 comprises 13 residues. The CDR3 DNA follows: TGTGCCAGCAGCCCAGGGAGAGTTAATGAGCAGTTCTTC. This translates into CASSPGRVNEQFF.

The chain combines TRBV5-1 with TRBJ2-3; 12 nucleotides align to TRBD2. Germline CDR1 is SGHRS and CDR2 is YFSETQ. V was clipped by 2 bases and J by 0 bases; unmatched bases: 13. The CDR3 extends over 20 amino acids. The CDR3 coding sequence is TGCGCCAGCAGCTTTATCCGGGGACTAGCGGGCAAATTTAGCACAGATACGCAGTATTTT. It encodes CASSFIRGLAGKFSTDTQYF.